This T cell receptor (beta chain) was identified during a study of identical twins. A universal primer site was added by template switching, and unique molecular identifiers were carried by the cDNA. Each CDR3 protein is one row after TCRdb ran MiXCR on the 5' RACE reads. The sample has roughly 700,000 distinct CDR3 sequences, approximately 9% seen once; the top ten hold around 0.98%. The V gene end was trimmed by 4 bases and the J gene end by 2 bases; junction bases not matched to a gene: 4. Germline CDR1 is SEHNR and CDR2 is FQNEAQ (reference sequence). The CDR3 loop spans 14 amino acids. These data also featured in a second study, about yellow fever vaccine responses in identical twins. That investigation notes: Vaccine-induced T cell responses in twins were reportedly observed to appear partly convergent, partly personalized.

This chain joins TRBV7-9 and TRBJ1-2; 7 bases map to TRBD1. The sequencing sample was made of PBMCs. The sequence was obtained from a woman aged 18-29 years in good health. In DNA, the CDR3 is TGTGCCAGCAGCTCGGGACAGCGCAACTATGGCTACACCTTC. Amino acid sequence: CASSSGQRNYGYTF.